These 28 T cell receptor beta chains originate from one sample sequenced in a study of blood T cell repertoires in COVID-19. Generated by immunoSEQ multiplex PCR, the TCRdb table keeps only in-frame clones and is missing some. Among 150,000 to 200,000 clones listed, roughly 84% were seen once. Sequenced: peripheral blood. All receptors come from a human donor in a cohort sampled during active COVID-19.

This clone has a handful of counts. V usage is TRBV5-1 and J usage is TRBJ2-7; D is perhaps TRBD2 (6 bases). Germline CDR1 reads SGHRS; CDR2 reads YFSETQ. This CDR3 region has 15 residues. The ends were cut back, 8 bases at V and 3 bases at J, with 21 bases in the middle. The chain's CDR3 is CASQTRTTEDYEQYF. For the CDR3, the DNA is TGCGCCAGTCAGACCCGGACTACAGAAGACTACGAGCAGTACTTC.

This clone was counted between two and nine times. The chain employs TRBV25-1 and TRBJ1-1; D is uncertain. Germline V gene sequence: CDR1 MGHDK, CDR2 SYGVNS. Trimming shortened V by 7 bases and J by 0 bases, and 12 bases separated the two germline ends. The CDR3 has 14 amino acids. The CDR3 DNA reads TGTGCCAGCACCGCAATGGCAGTGAACACTGAAGCTTTCTTT. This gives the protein CASTAMAVNTEAFF. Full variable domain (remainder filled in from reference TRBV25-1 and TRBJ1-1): EADIYQTPRYLVIGTGKKITLECSQTMGHDKMYWYQQDPGMELHLIHYSYGVNSTEKGDLSSESTVSRIRTEHFPLTLESARPSHTSQYLCASTAMAVNTEAFFGQGTRLTVV.

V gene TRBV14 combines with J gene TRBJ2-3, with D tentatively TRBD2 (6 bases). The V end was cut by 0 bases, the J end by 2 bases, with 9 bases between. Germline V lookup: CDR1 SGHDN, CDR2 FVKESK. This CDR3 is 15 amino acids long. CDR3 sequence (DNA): TGTGCCAGCAGCCAAGAGGGACTTTTCACAGATACGCAGTATTTT. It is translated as CASSQEGLFTDTQYF.

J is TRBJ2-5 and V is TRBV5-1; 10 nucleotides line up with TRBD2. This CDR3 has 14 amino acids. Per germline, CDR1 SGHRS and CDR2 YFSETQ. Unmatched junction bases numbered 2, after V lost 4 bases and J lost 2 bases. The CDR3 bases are TGCGCCAGCAGCCCGACTAGCGGGCAAGAGACCCAGTACTTC. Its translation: CASSPTSGQETQYF. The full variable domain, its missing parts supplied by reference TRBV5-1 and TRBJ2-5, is KAGVTQTPRYLIKTRGQQVTLSCSPISGHRSVSWYQQTPGQGLQFLFEYFSETQRNKGNFPGRFSGRQFSNSRSEMNVSTLELGDSALYLCASSPTSGQETQYFGPGTRLLVL.

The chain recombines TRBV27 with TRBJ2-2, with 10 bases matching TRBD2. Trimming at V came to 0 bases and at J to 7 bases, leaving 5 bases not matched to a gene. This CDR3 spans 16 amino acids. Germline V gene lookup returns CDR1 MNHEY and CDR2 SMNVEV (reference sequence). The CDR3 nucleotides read TGTGCCAGCAGTTTATCGGCTAGCGGGGGAGTCGGGGAGCTGTTTTTT. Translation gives CASSLSASGGVGELFF.

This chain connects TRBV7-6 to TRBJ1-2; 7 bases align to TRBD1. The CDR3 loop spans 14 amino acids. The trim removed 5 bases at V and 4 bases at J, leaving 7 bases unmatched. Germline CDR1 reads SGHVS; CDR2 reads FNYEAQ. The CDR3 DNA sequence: TGTGCCAGCAGCCCCGGACAGGCCTTCTATGGCTACACCTTC. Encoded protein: CASSPGQAFYGYTF.

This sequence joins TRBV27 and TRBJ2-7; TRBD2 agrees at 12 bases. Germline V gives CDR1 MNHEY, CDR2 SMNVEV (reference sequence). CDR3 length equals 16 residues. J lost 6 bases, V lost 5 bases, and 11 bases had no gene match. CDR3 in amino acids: CASSPGLAGPSGEQYF. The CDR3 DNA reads TGTGCCAGCAGTCCGGGACTAGCGGGTCCTTCTGGCGAGCAGTACTTC.

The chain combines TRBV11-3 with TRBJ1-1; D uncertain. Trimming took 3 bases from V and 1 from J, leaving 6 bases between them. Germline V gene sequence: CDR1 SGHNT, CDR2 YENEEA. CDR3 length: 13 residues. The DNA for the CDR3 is TGTGCCAGCAGCTTTGCAGGGAACACTGAAGCTTTCTTT. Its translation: CASSFAGNTEAFF.

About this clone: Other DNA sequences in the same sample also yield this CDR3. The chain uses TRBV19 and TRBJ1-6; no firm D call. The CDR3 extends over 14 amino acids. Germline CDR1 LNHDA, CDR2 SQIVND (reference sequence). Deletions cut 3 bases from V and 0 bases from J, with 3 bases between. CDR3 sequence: CASSIGSYNSPLHF. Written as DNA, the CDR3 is TGTGCCAGTAGTATCGGCTCCTATAATTCACCCCTCCACTTT.

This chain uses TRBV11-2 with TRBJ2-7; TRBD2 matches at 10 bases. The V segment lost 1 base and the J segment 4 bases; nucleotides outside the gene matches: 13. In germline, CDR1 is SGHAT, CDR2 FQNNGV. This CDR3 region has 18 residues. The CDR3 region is CASSLGTLLAGELYEQYF. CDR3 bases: TGTGCCAGCAGCTTAGGTACTCTCCTAGCGGGAGAGCTATACGAGCAGTACTTC.

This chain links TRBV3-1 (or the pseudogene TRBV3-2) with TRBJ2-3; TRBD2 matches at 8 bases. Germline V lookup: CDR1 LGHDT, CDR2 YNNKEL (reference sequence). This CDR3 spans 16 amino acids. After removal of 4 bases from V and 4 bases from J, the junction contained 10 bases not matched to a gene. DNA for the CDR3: TGTGCCAGCAGCCCCCAAGGAGCGGGAGCAGCAGATACGCAGTATTTT. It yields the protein CASSPQGAGAADTQYF.

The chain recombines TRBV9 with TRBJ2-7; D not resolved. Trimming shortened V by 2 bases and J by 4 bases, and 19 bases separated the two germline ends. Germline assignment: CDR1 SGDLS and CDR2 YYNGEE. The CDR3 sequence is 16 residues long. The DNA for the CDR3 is TGTGCCAGCAGCGTGCGGAAAGACCCCCCCCGGTACGAGCAGTACTTC. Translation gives CASSVRKDPPRYEQYF.

This chain's CDR3 is CASSPPGQGAVNEQFF. The DNA of the CDR3 is TGTGCCAGCAGCCCCCCGGGACAGGGGGCAGTCAATGAGCAGTTCTTC. The chain is built from TRBV7-3 and TRBJ2-1; 12 bases are a match to TRBD1. V lost 5 bases, J lost 6 bases, and 8 bases stayed unmatched. Germline V lookup: CDR1 SGHTA, CDR2 FQGTGA. The CDR3 has 16 residues.

CDR3 DNA sequence: TGTGCCAGCAGTTACTCGATCCAGGGGCCCTACGAGCAGTACTTC. The encoded protein is CASSYSIQGPYEQYF. J is TRBJ2-7 and V is TRBV6-5; TRBD1 is a possible D gene (6 bases). CDR1 MNHEY and CDR2 SVGAGI come from the germline V gene. The CDR3 has 15 residues. Trimming left V 0 bases short and J 2 bases short, with 11 bases between.

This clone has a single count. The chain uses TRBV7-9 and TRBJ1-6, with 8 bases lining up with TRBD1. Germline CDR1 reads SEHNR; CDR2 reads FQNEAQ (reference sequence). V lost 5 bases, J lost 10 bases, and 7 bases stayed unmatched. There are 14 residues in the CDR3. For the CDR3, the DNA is TGTGCCAGCAGCGTAGGACAGGGCGAATCACCCCTCCACTTT. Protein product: CASSVGQGESPLHF. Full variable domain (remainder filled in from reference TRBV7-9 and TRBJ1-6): DTGVSQNPRHKITKRGQNVTFRCDPISEHNRLYWYRQTLGQGPEFLTYFQNEAQLEKSRLLSDRFSAERPKGSFSTLEIQRTEQGDSAMYLCASSVGQGESPLHFGNGTRLTVT.

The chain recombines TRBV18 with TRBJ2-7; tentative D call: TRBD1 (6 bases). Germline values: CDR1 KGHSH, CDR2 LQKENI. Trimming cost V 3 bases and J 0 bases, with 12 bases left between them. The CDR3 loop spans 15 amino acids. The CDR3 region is CASSPDRSSSYEQYF. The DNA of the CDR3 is TGTGCCAGCTCACCCGACAGGTCGAGCTCCTACGAGCAGTACTTC.

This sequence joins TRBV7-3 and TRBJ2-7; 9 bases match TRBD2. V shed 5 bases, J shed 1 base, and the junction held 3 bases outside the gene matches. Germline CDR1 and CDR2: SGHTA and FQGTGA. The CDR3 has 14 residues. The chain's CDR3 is CASSPAGGSYEQYF. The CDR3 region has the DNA TGTGCCAGCAGCCCAGCGGGGGGATCCTACGAGCAGTACTTC.

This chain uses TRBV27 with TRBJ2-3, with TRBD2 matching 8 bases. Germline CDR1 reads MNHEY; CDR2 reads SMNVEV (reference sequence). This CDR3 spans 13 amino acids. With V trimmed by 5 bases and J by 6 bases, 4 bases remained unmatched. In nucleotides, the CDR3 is TGTGCCAGCAGTCGGACTAGCATTGATACGCAGTATTTT. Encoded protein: CASSRTSIDTQYF.

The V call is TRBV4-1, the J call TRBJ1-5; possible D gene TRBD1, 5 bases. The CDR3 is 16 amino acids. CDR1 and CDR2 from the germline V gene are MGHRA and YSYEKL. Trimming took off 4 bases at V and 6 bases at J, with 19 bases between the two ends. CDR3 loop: CASSPPGPAGGQPQHF. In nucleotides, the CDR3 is TGCGCCAGCAGCCCCCCGGGACCGGCCGGGGGTCAGCCCCAGCATTTT.

The CDR3, as DNA: TGTGCCAGCAGTTCGTATCAGCCCCAGCATTTT. Translation gives CASSSYQPQHF. The J gene is TRBJ1-5, the V gene TRBV28; the D is unclear. V was cut by 4 bases and J by 5 bases, with 3 bases left in between. The CDR3 runs 11 residues. From germline, CDR1 is MDHEN and CDR2 SYDVKM.

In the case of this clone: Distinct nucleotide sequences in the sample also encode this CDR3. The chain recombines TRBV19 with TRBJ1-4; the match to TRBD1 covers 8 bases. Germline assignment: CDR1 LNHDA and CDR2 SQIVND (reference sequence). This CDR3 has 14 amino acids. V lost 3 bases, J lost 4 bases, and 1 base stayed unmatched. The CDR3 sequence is CASSIGQGNEKLFF. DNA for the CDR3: TGTGCCAGTAGTATCGGACAGGGTAATGAAAAACTGTTTTTT.

CDR3 region: CASRRQGGNSPLHF. In DNA form, the CDR3 reads TGTGCCAGCCGAAGACAGGGAGGCAATTCACCCCTCCACTTT. The chain joins TRBV27 to TRBJ1-6; 7 nucleotides align to TRBD1. The V gene's germline CDR1 is MNHEY and CDR2 SMNVEV (reference sequence). V dropped 8 bases and J dropped 7; count of bases not matched to a gene: 8. CDR3 length: 14 residues.

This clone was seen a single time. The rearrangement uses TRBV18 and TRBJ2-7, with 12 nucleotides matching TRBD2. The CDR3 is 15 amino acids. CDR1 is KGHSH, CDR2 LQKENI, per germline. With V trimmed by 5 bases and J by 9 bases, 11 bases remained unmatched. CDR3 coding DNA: TGTGCCAGCTCAGGTAGACTAGCGGGAGACTCGCCGCAGTACTTC. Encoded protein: CASSGRLAGDSPQYF.

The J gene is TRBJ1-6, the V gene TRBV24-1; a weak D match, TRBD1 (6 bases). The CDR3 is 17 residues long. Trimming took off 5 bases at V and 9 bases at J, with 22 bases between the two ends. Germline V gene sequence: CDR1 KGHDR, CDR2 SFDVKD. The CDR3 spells CATSAAQEGGRSSPLHF. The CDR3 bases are TGTGCCACCAGTGCCGCCCAGGAGGGGGGGCGAAGTTCACCCCTCCACTTT.

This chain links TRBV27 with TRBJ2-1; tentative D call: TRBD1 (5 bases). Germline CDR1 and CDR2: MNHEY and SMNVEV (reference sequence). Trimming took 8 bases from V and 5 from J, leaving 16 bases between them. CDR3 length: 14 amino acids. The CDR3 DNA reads TGTGCCAGCGGCGCCCGGACACTTAACAATGAGCAGTTCTTC. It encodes CASGARTLNNEQFF.

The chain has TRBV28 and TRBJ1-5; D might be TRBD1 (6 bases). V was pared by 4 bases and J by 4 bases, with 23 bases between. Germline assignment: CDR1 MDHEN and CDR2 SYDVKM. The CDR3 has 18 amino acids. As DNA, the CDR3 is TGTGCCAGCAGTTCGTTACTCTTGGGGGCGCTCCCTAATCAGCCCCAGCATTTT. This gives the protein CASSSLLLGALPNQPQHF.

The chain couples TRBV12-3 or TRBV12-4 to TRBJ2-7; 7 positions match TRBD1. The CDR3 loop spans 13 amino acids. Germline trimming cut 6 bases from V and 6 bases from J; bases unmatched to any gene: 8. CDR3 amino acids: CASRRQGTGEQYF. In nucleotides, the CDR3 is TGTGCCAGCAGACGACAGGGCACCGGCGAGCAGTACTTC.

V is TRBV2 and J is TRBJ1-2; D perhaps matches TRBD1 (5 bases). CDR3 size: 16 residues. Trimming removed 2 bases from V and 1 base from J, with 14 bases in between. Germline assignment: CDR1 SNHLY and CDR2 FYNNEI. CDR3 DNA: TGTGCCAGCAGTGAATTTCTGCGGGGCGGTAACTATGGCTACACCTTC. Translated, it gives CASSEFLRGGNYGYTF. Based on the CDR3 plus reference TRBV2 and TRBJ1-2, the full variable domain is EPEVTQTPSHQVTQMGQEVILRCVPISNHLYFYWYRQILGQKVEFLVSFYNNEISEKSEIFDDQFSVERPDGSNFTLKIRSTKLEDSAMYFCASSEFLRGGNYGYTFGSGTRLTVV.